These T cell receptor beta chains were read from a single sample in a study of blood T cell repertoires in COVID-19. Libraries were prepared by immunoSEQ multiplex PCR; TCRdb keeps only in-frame clonotypes and omits some of them. The repertoire consists of about 150,000 clones, with 80% to 90% occurring once and the leading ten covering about 8%. The source material was peripheral blood. The receptors stem from a woman in her sixties or seventies with COVID-19, enrolled during active disease. Both conserved end residues are part of each CDR3. A D gene is named only where the DNA matches it firmly. Size tells how often a clone was seen (once, few, many) or the class of an expanded clone, and some rows leave it out.

v_gene	abundance	len	j_gene	d_gene	CDR3nt	CDR3aa
TRBV7-6	.	16	TRBJ1-1	TRBD1	TGTGCCAGCAGCTTAGACAGGACAGGGGGTGACACTGAAGCTTTCTTT	CASSLDRTGGDTEAFF
TRBV27	.	15	TRBJ2-2	TRBD2	TGTGCCAGCAGGCCACTAGCGGGGGAGTCAGGGGAGCTGTTTTTT	CASRPLAGESGELFF
TRBV25-1	.	16	TRBJ2-5	TRBD1	TGTGCCAGCAGTGAATATTTGGGGACAGGGAAAGAGACCCAGTACTTC	CASSEYLGTGKETQYF
TRBV5-4	few	16	TRBJ2-3	TRBD2	TGTGCCAGCAGCTTGGTGGCGGGGGGAGACACAGATACGCAGTATTTT	CASSLVAGGDTDTQYF
TRBV4-2	few	16	TRBJ1-2	.	TGTGCCAGCAGCCAAGGGGCGGGCGGGGTCTACTATGGCTACACCTTC	CASSQGAGGVYYGYTF
TRBV7-3	.	16	TRBJ1-2	TRBD1	TGTGCCAGCAGCTTAAACGGACAGGGCGCTACCGATGGCTACACCTTC	CASSLNGQGATDGYTF
TRBV29-1	.	13	TRBJ1-2	.	TGCAGCGTCCCAGGCGGGGGAATTGGCGGCTACACCTTC	CSVPGGGIGGYTF
TRBV5-4	once	17	TRBJ2-3	TRBD2	TGTGCCACCACCATACCGGCGACTAGCGGAAACACAGATACGCAGTATTTT	CATTIPATSGNTDTQYF
TRBV5-1	.	15	TRBJ1-2	.	TGCGCCAGCAGAGGCGCCAGGGGCCCCCTCTATGGCTACACCTTC	CASRGARGPLYGYTF
TRBV5-4	.	13	TRBJ1-1	TRBD1	TGTGCCAGCAGCTTGACAGGGGGCACTGAAGCTTTCTTT	CASSLTGGTEAFF
TRBV9	.	13	TRBJ2-1	.	TGTGCCAGCAGCGTTGCTACCTTCAATGAGCAGTTCTTC	CASSVATFNEQFF
TRBV24-1	once	11	TRBJ2-5	.	TGTGCCACCTCAACTTTGGAGACCCAGTACTTC	CATSTLETQYF
TRBV5-1	.	12	TRBJ1-6	.	TGCGCCAGCAGCCAAACGGATTCACCCCTCCACTTT	CASSQTDSPLHF
TRBV9	.	15	TRBJ2-3	TRBD2	TGTGCCAGCAGCGGACTACTAGCGGGGGCAGATACGCAGTATTTT	CASSGLLAGADTQYF
TRBV5-4	.	15	TRBJ2-7	TRBD1	TGTGCCAGCAGTCGGGCCCGGGACAGGGACTACGAGCAGTACTTC	CASSRARDRDYEQYF
TRBV15	.	14	TRBJ1-2	.	TGTGCCACCAGCAGAGATAGAACAGTCACGGGCTACACCTTC	CATSRDRTVTGYTF
TRBV29-1	.	11	TRBJ1-1	.	TGCAGCGGGGTGGGGCCTCGAGGTGCTTTCTTT	CSGVGPRGAFF
TRBV18	.	15	TRBJ1-6	.	TGTGCCAGCTCACCCCTGGCAGGGTATAATTCACCCCTCCACTTT	CASSPLAGYNSPLHF
TRBV10-3	.	16	TRBJ2-3	.	TGTGCCATCAGAGGGGGGGAGACCGCTACCACAGATACGCAGTATTTT	CAIRGGETATTDTQYF
TRBV12-5	.	17	TRBJ2-5	TRBD2	TGTGCTTGGGGTTTGGGGGGGACTGGAGGGGAACAAGAGACCCAGTACTTC	CAWGLGGTGGEQETQYF
TRBV12-3/TRBV12-4	.	13	TRBJ2-7	.	TGTGCCAGCGCCGTCCCAGGGTTGTACGAGCAGTACTTC	CASAVPGLYEQYF
TRBV27	.	17	TRBJ2-5	TRBD1	TGTGCCAGCAGTTTATCCTTCGGACAGGGGACGATTGAGACCCAGTACTTC	CASSLSFGQGTIETQYF
TRBV10-3	.	20	TRBJ2-6	TRBD1	TGTGCCATCAGCCCACGATCCCTTCGGGACAGGGGCACTGGGGCCAACGTCCTGACTTTC	CAISPRSLRDRGTGANVLTF
TRBV14	.	11	TRBJ2-3	.	TGTGCCAGCAGCTCCTCCGGTACGCAGTATTTT	CASSSSGTQYF
TRBV5-6	few	12	TRBJ1-6	.	TGTGCCAGCAGCTCCCTTAATTCACCCCTCCACTTT	CASSSLNSPLHF
TRBV9	.	14	TRBJ2-7	TRBD1	TGTGCCAGCAGTCTTACAGGGGGCAGCTACGAGCAGTACTTC	CASSLTGGSYEQYF
TRBV3-1/TRBV3-2	.	16	TRBJ1-3	TRBD1	TGTGCCAGCAGCCAAGCGCCCCAGGGGGCTGGAAACACCATATATTTT	CASSQAPQGAGNTIYF
TRBV10-3	.	14	TRBJ2-3	TRBD2	TGTGCCACTTCGACTAGCACTCGCACAGATACGCAGTATTTT	CATSTSTRTDTQYF
TRBV27	.	15	TRBJ1-5	.	TGTGCCAGCGCCGTCACAAGTTATAGCAATCAGCCCCAGCATTTT	CASAVTSYSNQPQHF
TRBV5-1	.	15	TRBJ2-7	.	TGCGCCAGCAGCTTGGCCCAGGGTTTAACCTACGAGCAGTACTTC	CASSLAQGLTYEQYF
TRBV5-4	.	15	TRBJ2-1	TRBD1	TGTGCCAGCAGTACATCGGCAGGGGGATACAATGAGCAGTTCTTC	CASSTSAGGYNEQFF
TRBV14	.	12	TRBJ1-1	.	TGTGCCAGCAGCCACCCTGACAGTGAAGCTTTCTTT	CASSHPDSEAFF
TRBV29-1	.	16	TRBJ2-1	.	TGCAGCGTTGAAGATCGCGGTCCGTTCCTCTACAATGAGCAGTTCTTC	CSVEDRGPFLYNEQFF
TRBV18	.	14	TRBJ1-2	TRBD1	TGTGCCAGCTCCCCAGGGGGCAGAGACTATGGCTACACCTTC	CASSPGGRDYGYTF
TRBV7-9	.	12	TRBJ2-1	.	TGTGCCAGCAGCTTCACGTCACTTGAGCAGTTCTTC	CASSFTSLEQFF
TRBV7-9	once	12	TRBJ1-6	.	TGTGCCAGCAGCTCTCCAACAACACCCCTCCACTTT	CASSSPTTPLHF
TRBV7-9	.	13	TRBJ1-6	.	TGTGCCAGCAGCCTTCCCAGTAATTCACCCCTCCACTTT	CASSLPSNSPLHF
TRBV7-9	.	16	TRBJ1-1	.	TGTGCCAGCAGCTTAGCGGTAGGGCAGGGGAACACTGAAGCTTTCTTT	CASSLAVGQGNTEAFF
TRBV15	.	16	TRBJ1-1	.	TGTGCCACCAGCAGAGCTTGGGGAGACATGAACACTGAAGCTTTCTTT	CATSRAWGDMNTEAFF
TRBV5-1	.	18	TRBJ2-3	.	TGCGCCAGCAGCGTCCAGGCTAGCGAGGCCTATAGCACAGATACGCAGTATTTT	CASSVQASEAYSTDTQYF
TRBV5-6	once	13	TRBJ2-1	.	TGTGCCAGCAGCATCGACAGAGACAATGAGCAGTTCTTC	CASSIDRDNEQFF
TRBV2	.	11	TRBJ1-2	.	TGTGCCAGCAGTGGGACACATGGCTACACCTTC	CASSGTHGYTF
TRBV9	.	12	TRBJ1-2	TRBD1	TGTGCCAGCAGCACGAGGACAGGCGGCTACACCTTC	CASSTRTGGYTF
TRBV7-9	.	13	TRBJ2-7	.	TGTGCCAGCAGCTTAGGTGAGCACTACGAGCAGTACTTC	CASSLGEHYEQYF
TRBV3-1/TRBV3-2	.	15	TRBJ2-3	.	TGTGCCAGCAGCCTCAGGGGACAAGGTACAGATACGCAGTATTTT	CASSLRGQGTDTQYF
TRBV2	once	12	TRBJ2-7	.	TGTGCCAGCAGGAGACAGGACTACGAGCAGTACTTC	CASRRQDYEQYF